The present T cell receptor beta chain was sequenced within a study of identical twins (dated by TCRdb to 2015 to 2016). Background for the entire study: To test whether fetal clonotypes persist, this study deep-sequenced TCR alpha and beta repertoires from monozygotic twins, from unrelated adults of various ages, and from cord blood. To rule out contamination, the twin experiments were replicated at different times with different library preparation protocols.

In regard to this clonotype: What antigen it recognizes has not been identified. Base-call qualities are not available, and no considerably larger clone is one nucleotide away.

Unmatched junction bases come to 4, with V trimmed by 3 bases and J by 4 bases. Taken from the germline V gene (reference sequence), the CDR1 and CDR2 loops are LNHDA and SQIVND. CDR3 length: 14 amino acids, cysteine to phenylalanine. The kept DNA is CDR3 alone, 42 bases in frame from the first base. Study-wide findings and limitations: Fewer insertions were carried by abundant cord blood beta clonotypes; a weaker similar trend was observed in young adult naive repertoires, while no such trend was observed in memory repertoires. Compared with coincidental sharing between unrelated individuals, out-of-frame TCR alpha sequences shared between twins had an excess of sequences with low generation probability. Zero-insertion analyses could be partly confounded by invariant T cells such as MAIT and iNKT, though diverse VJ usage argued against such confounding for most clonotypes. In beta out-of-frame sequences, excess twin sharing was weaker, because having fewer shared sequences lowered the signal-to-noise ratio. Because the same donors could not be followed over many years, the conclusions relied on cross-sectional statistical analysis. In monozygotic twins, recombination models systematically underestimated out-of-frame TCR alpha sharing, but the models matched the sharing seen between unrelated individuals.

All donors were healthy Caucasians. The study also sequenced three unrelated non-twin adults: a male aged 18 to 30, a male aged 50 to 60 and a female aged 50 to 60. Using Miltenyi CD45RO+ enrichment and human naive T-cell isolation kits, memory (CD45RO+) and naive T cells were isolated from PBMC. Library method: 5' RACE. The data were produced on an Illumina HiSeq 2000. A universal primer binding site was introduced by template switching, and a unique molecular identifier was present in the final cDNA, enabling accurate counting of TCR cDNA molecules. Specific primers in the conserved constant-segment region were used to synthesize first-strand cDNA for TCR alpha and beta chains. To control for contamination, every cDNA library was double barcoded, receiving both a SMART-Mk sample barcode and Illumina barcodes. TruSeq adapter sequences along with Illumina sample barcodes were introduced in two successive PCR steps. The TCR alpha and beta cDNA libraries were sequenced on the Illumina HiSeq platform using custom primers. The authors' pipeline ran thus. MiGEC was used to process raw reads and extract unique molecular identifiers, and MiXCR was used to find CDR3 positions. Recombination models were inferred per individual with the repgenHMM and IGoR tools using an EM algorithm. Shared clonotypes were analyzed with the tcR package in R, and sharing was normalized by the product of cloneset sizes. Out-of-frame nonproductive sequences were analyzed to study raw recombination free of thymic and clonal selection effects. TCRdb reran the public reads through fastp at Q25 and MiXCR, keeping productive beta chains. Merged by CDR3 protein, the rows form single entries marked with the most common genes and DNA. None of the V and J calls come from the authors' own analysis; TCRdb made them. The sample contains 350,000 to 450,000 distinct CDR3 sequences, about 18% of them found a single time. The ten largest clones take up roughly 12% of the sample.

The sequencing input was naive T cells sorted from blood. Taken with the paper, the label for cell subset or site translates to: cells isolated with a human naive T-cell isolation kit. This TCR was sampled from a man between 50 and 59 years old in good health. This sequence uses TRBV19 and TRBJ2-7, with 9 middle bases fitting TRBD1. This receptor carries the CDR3 CASSIPGQGYEQYF. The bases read TGTGCCAGTAGTATCCCGGGACAGGGTTACGAGCAGTACTTC.